Listed below are T cell receptor beta chains from one sample, sequenced in a study of blood T cell repertoires in COVID-19. Repertoires were generated with immunoSEQ multiplex PCR, while TCRdb's copy carries only in-frame clones and drops some. The sample includes 99,000 or so clones, approximately 86% of them seen just once. Sample: peripheral blood. Receptors were obtained from a woman between 55 and 75 years old in a cohort sampled during active or convalescent COVID-19. Each CDR3 is given with its conserved first and last residue.

TRBV19	TRBJ2-2	CASSRGLAGLRTGELFF
TRBV10-3	TRBJ2-1	CAASGTSGRQSYNEQFF
TRBV6-2/TRBV6-3	TRBJ1-2	CASSYPGSGYTF
TRBV3-1/TRBV3-2	TRBJ2-3	CASSQATPGLAVPRTDTQYF
TRBV3-1/TRBV3-2	TRBJ1-6	CASSPRTGAASPLHF
TRBV29-1	TRBJ1-2	CSVVTGVGYGYTF
TRBV9	TRBJ1-2	CASSVDPGSNYGYTF
TRBV9	TRBJ2-1	CASSVVSSGDNEQFF
TRBV7-9	TRBJ2-7	CASSFWGQGVQRQYF
TRBV5-1	TRBJ1-4	CASSFTGGGNEKLFF
TRBV4-2	TRBJ2-7	CASSQDPARSYEQYF
TRBV5-1	TRBJ2-1	CASSDIAGGPYNEQFF
TRBV15	TRBJ2-3	CATSRGLADTQYF
TRBV2	TRBJ1-3	CASSATGPSSGNTIYF
TRBV24-1	TRBJ2-1	CATSDPQTSSESYNEQFF
TRBV7-3	TRBJ1-2	CASSPRDRGSGYTF
TRBV5-6	TRBJ2-1	CASSVRRLAGEVYNEQFF
TRBV27	TRBJ2-5	CASSLSSGRSRETQYF
TRBV5-4	TRBJ2-1	CASSFLLAGDSYNEQFF
TRBV5-1	TRBJ1-5	CASSISGDNQPQHF
TRBV5-1	TRBJ2-3	CASRAGTNPPDTQYF
TRBV5-1	TRBJ1-2	CASRGQGGSPYGYTF
TRBV30	TRBJ2-7	CAWNKGGALAYEQYF
TRBV28	TRBJ1-4	CASSFRDSNRGEKLFF
TRBV5-4	TRBJ2-3	CAAAFAHAGDTQYF
TRBV21-1	TRBJ1-2	CASSSYYGYTF